What follows are 30 T cell receptor beta chains derived from one specimen sequenced in a study of radiotherapy plus CTLA-4 blockade in lung cancer. Sequencing used immunoSEQ multiplex PCR; TCRdb keeps in-frame clones, though not all of them. The sample has approximately 94,000 clones, about four fifths seen once; the top ten hold over 20%. Sequences were derived from peripheral blood, sampled from a patient treated with radiotherapy plus ipilimumab. These receptors originate from a human donor with non-small cell lung cancer that progressed on radiotherapy plus ipilimumab.

The chain has TRBV15 and TRBJ2-1, with a possible D match to TRBD1 (7 bases). The germline V and J ends were trimmed by 5 bases and 6 bases, with 14 bases remaining between them. This CDR3 contains 14 residues. Germline V lookup: CDR1 LNHNV, CDR2 YYDKDF (reference sequence). CDR3 DNA: TGTGCCACCAGCGATCAGGGGGGTTTCAATGAGCAGTTCTTC. Protein: CATSDQGGFNEQFF.

The chain recombines TRBV11-1 with TRBJ1-1, with D uncertain. The ends were cut back, 1 base at V and 1 base at J, with 4 bases in the middle. The V gene's germline CDR1 is SGHAT and CDR2 FQDESV (reference sequence). This CDR3 has 13 amino acids. As DNA, the CDR3 is TGTGCCAGCAGCTTAGTACCGAACACTGAAGCTTTCTTT. This gives the protein CASSLVPNTEAFF.

The chain is built from TRBV30 and TRBJ1-1; D is uncertain. Germline V lookup: CDR1 GTSNPN, CDR2 SVGIG (reference sequence). V was shortened by 2 bases and J by 5 bases, with 15 bases between the two germline ends. This CDR3 region has 14 residues. The DNA of the CDR3 is TGTGCCTGGAGTCTGGGTGCCTTAGGGACTGAAGCTTTCTTT. Translated: CAWSLGALGTEAFF.

Only one count was recorded for this clone. V usage is TRBV7-9 and J usage is TRBJ1-2; D unresolved. Germline CDR1 is SEHNR and CDR2 is FQNEAQ (reference sequence). This CDR3 contains 14 residues. The ends were cut back, 1 base at V and 6 bases at J, with 12 bases in the middle. In nucleotides, the CDR3 is TGTGCCAGCAGCTTAGATTGGGTTGCAGATGGCTACACCTTC. As protein: CASSLDWVADGYTF.

The V gene is TRBV5-1, the J gene TRBJ2-5, with 8 bases identical to TRBD1. V shed 2 bases, J shed 4 bases, and the junction held 7 bases outside the gene matches. The CDR3 totals 15 residues. Germline lookup yields CDR1 SGHRS and CDR2 YFSETQ. The CDR3 region is CASSLGQGGIETQYF. Written as DNA, the CDR3 is TGCGCCAGCAGCTTAGGACAGGGCGGGATAGAGACCCAGTACTTC.

In the case of this clone: One junction end disagrees with the germline gene, perhaps due to a read error. This sequence joins TRBV6-6 and TRBJ2-7; D is ambiguous. The CDR3 runs 14 residues. CDR1 and CDR2 from the germline V gene are MNHNY and SVGAGI (reference sequence). CDR3 loop: CAISESGSSYEQYF. In DNA, the CDR3 is TGTGCCATCAGTGAGTCCGGCAGCTCCTACGAGCAGTACTTC.

CDR3 sequence (DNA): TGTGCCAGCAGTTCTGTGGGATACAATGAGCAGTTCTTC. Its translation: CASSSVGYNEQFF. The V and J genes are TRBV28 and TRBJ2-1; no reliable D call. The CDR3 has 13 residues. CDR1 MDHEN and CDR2 SYDVKM come from the germline V gene. V lost 4 bases and J lost 4, with 8 bases in between.

The chain employs TRBV5-4 and TRBJ1-1; tentative D call: TRBD1 (6 bases). Germline V lookup: CDR1 SGHNT, CDR2 YYREEE (reference sequence). The germline V and J ends were trimmed by 6 bases and 0 bases, with 12 bases remaining between them. The CDR3 consists of 14 residues. The chain's CDR3 is CASTYPGVNTEAFF. The CDR3 region has the DNA TGTGCCAGCACCTACCCAGGGGTGAACACTGAAGCTTTCTTT.

The chain employs TRBV20-1 and TRBJ2-5; no firm D call. The CDR3 loop spans 11 amino acids. CDR1 is DFQATT and CDR2 is SNEGSKA in the germline V gene (reference sequence). Trimming took 3 bases from V and 7 from J, leaving 9 bases between them. Here the CDR3 DNA reads TGCAGTGCTAGCCATGAAGGGACCCAGTACTTC. This encodes CSASHEGTQYF.

The rearrangement links TRBV28 to TRBJ2-7; the D gene is possibly TRBD2 (6 bases). CDR3 length: 14 amino acids. In germline, CDR1 is MDHEN, CDR2 SYDVKM. V dropped 3 bases and J dropped 2 bases, with 11 bases sitting between them. The CDR3 region is CASSLRAGPYEQYF. DNA of the CDR3: TGTGCCAGCAGTTTGCGGGCGGGGCCCTACGAGCAGTACTTC.

The rearrangement joins TRBV7-9 to TRBJ1-3; possible D gene TRBD1, 6 bases. Germline V gives CDR1 SEHNR, CDR2 FQNEAQ (reference sequence). This CDR3 comprises 14 residues. The V and J ends lost 6 bases and 0 bases respectively, with 9 bases between them. The CDR3 DNA sequence: TGTGCCAGCAGTTCGGACAGCTCTGGAAACACCATATATTTT. Protein sequence: CASSSDSSGNTIYF.

This chain uses TRBV5-1 with TRBJ2-1; D may be TRBD2 (5 bases). In germline, CDR1 is SGHRS, CDR2 YFSETQ. The ends were cut back, 4 bases at V and 3 bases at J, with 11 bases in the middle. The length of the CDR3 is 14 residues. CDR3 bases: TGCGCCAGCAGCGGAGGACTCTTCTACAATGAGCAGTTCTTC. This sequence encodes CASSGGLFYNEQFF.

This clone was detected only a few times. The CDR3, as DNA: TGTGCCAGTAGTATAGGGGGGGATGAAAAACTGTTTTTT. Protein: CASSIGGDEKLFF. V gene TRBV19 combines with J gene TRBJ1-4; D possibly corresponds to TRBD1 (5 bases). V gave up 1 base and J gave up 6 bases, with 6 bases separating them. Germline V gives CDR1 LNHDA, CDR2 SQIVND (reference sequence). The CDR3 sequence is 13 residues long.

CDR3 in DNA: TGTGCCAGCAGCTTAGCGGCGGGAGTCCACGCAGATACGCAGTATTTT. Residues: CASSLAAGVHADTQYF. The chain couples TRBV7-2 to TRBJ2-3, with TRBD2 matching 7 bases. V shed 0 bases, J shed 4 bases, and the junction held 7 bases outside the gene matches. Germline CDR1 SGHTA, CDR2 FQGNSA. The length of the CDR3 is 16 residues.

The chain combines TRBV19 with TRBJ1-2, with D unresolved. CDR1 and CDR2 (germline): LNHDA, SQIVND (reference sequence). The CDR3 loop spans 16 amino acids. V gave up 11 bases and J gave up 6 bases, with 28 bases separating them. The chain's CDR3 is CASTSQVAAAPDGYTF. The DNA for the CDR3 is TGTGCCTCCACAAGTCAGGTGGCAGCCGCCCCTGATGGCTACACCTTC.

The rearrangement uses TRBV6-7 and TRBJ1-1; no clear D. TRBV6-7 is designated an ORF whose function remains uncertain. The CDR3 sequence is 15 residues long. V lost 5 bases and J 1 base, leaving 14 bases between the germline ends. The CDR3 region is CASSKSNGRNTEAFF. CDR3 DNA: TGTGCCAGCAGTAAAAGTAACGGACGGAACACTGAAGCTTTCTTT.

The rearrangement uses TRBV27 and TRBJ2-2; TRBD2 matches 15 bases. Germline CDR1 and CDR2: MNHEY and SMNVEV (reference sequence). V lost 0 bases to trimming and J lost 5 bases; unmatched junction nucleotides: 1. There are 17 residues in the CDR3. CDR3: CASSLSGTSGRTGELFF. The CDR3 DNA follows: TGTGCCAGCAGTTTATCCGGGACTAGCGGGAGGACCGGGGAGCTGTTTTTT.

This chain joins TRBV29-1 and TRBJ1-2; unclear D gene. Germline CDR1 SQVTM, CDR2 ANQGSEA. The V end lost 4 bases, the J end lost 4 bases, and 13 bases lay between the germline ends. The CDR3 contains 13 residues. CDR3 sequence reads: CSVVVRTGYGYTF. The CDR3 DNA reads TGCAGCGTTGTAGTCAGGACGGGCTATGGCTACACCTTC.

This clone occurred a few times. The chain uses TRBV6-6 and TRBJ1-2, with D possibly being TRBD1 (5 bases). The germline V gene has CDR1 MNHNY and CDR2 SVGAGI (reference sequence). V was trimmed by 1 base and J by 7 bases, leaving 10 bases between them. The CDR3 extends over 13 amino acids. The CDR3 here is CASSYLGLGGYTF. The CDR3 DNA reads TGTGCCAGCAGTTACTTGGGACTCGGTGGCTACACCTTC.

This chain links TRBV5-1 with TRBJ1-2; 9 bases are shared with TRBD1. Germline values: CDR1 SGHRS, CDR2 YFSETQ. This CDR3 comprises 17 residues. V was clipped by 2 bases and J by 0 bases; unmatched bases: 8. The CDR3 loop reads CASSFEGQGHSNYGYTF. The CDR3 DNA follows: TGCGCCAGCAGCTTTGAGGGACAGGGCCATTCTAACTATGGCTACACCTTC.

This chain joins TRBV5-1 and TRBJ2-1; TRBD2 matches 8 bases. The germline CDR1 and CDR2 sequences are SGHRS and YFSETQ. Losses at the gene ends were 4 bases for V and 3 bases for J; bases not matched to a gene: 6. The length of the CDR3 is 15 residues. CDR3 sequence: CASSPSGSNYNEQFF. As DNA, the CDR3 is TGCGCCAGCAGCCCGAGCGGGAGTAACTACAATGAGCAGTTCTTC. Together with reference TRBV5-1 and TRBJ2-1, the CDR3 gives the full variable domain: KAGVTQTPRYLIKTRGQQVTLSCSPISGHRSVSWYQQTPGQGLQFLFEYFSETQRNKGNFPGRFSGRQFSNSRSEMNVSTLELGDSALYLCASSPSGSNYNEQFFGPGTRLTVL.

The V and J genes are TRBV6-1 and TRBJ2-7; possible D gene TRBD2, 6 bases. V was cut by 6 bases and J by 2 bases, with 17 bases left in between. The germline CDR1 and CDR2 sequences are MNHNS and SASEGT. The CDR3 has 15 amino acids. CDR3 DNA: TGTGCCAGCAGCCCCACCGGGACTGCAGCCTACGAGCAGTACTTC. Protein product: CASSPTGTAAYEQYF.

The J gene is TRBJ2-5, the V gene TRBV5-1; the match to TRBD1 covers 7 bases. This CDR3 contains 16 residues. Trimming at V came to 5 bases and at J to 0 bases, leaving 10 bases not matched to a gene. Germline CDR1 SGHRS, CDR2 YFSETQ. CDR3 sequence (DNA): TGCGCCAGCAGAAACAGGGGAGATGTGTACCAAGAGACCCAGTACTTC. This translates into CASRNRGDVYQETQYF.

The chain uses TRBV4-1 and TRBJ2-3; 9 bases match TRBD2. Germline V lookup: CDR1 MGHRA, CDR2 YSYEKL. The CDR3 is 15 amino acids. V lost 0 bases to trimming and J lost 7 bases; unmatched junction nucleotides: 5. This CDR3 reads CASSQDGTSSNTQYF. CDR3 nucleotides: TGCGCCAGCAGCCAAGATGGGACTAGCAGCAATACGCAGTATTTT.

The rearrangement uses TRBV2 and TRBJ2-3; 11 bases map to TRBD2. The V segment lost 7 bases and the J segment 1 base; nucleotides outside the gene matches: 1. This CDR3 is built from 14 residues. The V gene's germline CDR1 is SNHLY and CDR2 FYNNEI. The CDR3, as DNA: TGTGCCAGCAAACTAGCGGGGGGCACAGATACGCAGTATTTT. It translates to CASKLAGGTDTQYF.

This chain uses TRBV28 with TRBJ2-1; D perhaps matches TRBD2 (6 bases). This CDR3 region has 16 residues. V dropped 2 bases and J dropped 5 bases, with 16 bases sitting between them. The V gene's germline CDR1 is MDHEN and CDR2 SYDVKM. The CDR3 coding sequence is TGTGCCAGCAGTTTAATTAGGGCTAGCGCGAACAATGAGCAGTTCTTC. Amino acids: CASSLIRASANNEQFF.

In DNA form, the CDR3 reads TGTGCCAGTAGTATGAACCGGCTAGCGGGAGGGCCGGACACCGGGGAGCTGTTTTTT. Translation: CASSMNRLAGGPDTGELFF. The V gene is TRBV19, the J gene TRBJ2-2, with TRBD2 identical over 12 bases. Germline V lookup: CDR1 LNHDA, CDR2 SQIVND (reference sequence). The J segment lost 3 bases and the V segment lost 3 bases, leaving 11 bases of the junction unmatched. The CDR3 spans 19 residues. The entire variable domain, with the rest obtained from reference TRBV19 and TRBJ2-2, is as follows: DGGITQSPKYLFRKEGQNVTLSCEQNLNHDAMYWYRQDPGQGLRLIYYSQIVNDFQKGDIAEGYSVSREKKESFPLTVTSAQKNPTAFYLCASSMNRLAGGPDTGELFFGEGSRLTVL.

The V and J genes are TRBV9 and TRBJ1-6; D gene uncertain. The V gene lost 5 bases and the J gene lost 10 bases, with 16 bases spanning the gap. Germline loops: CDR1 SGDLS, CDR2 YYNGEE. CDR3 size: 14 residues. CDR3 nucleotides: TGTGCCAGCAGGCTAGGAGATAAGGAGTCACCCCTCCACTTT. Translated, it gives CASRLGDKESPLHF.

V usage is TRBV15 and J usage is TRBJ2-7, with 7 bases matching TRBD1. Trimming cost V 3 bases and J 3 bases; bases outside gene matches: 5. Germline CDR1 and CDR2: LNHNV and YYDKDF (reference sequence). The CDR3 is 14 amino acids. The CDR3 DNA sequence: TGTGCCACCAGCAGCGAGGGACAGCTCTACGAGCAGTACTTC. Translated, it gives CATSSEGQLYEQYF.

The chain carries TRBV4-2 and TRBJ2-7; D not resolved. V shed 0 bases and J shed 10 bases, with 16 bases lying between them. The CDR3 spans 14 residues. In germline, CDR1 is LGHNA, CDR2 YNFKEQ. CDR3 region: CASSQEILAAIQYF. Written as DNA, the CDR3 is TGTGCCAGCAGCCAAGAGATTCTCGCTGCTATACAGTACTTC.